The clone carrying this T cell receptor beta chain came up once. The CDR3 extends over 15 amino acids. Trimming took 5 bases from V and 6 from J; bases not matched to a gene: 9. CDR1 and CDR2 from the germline V gene are SGHAT and FQDESV (reference sequence). The sample is drawn from a study of blood T cell repertoires in COVID-19. Study context: Acute and convalescent COVID-19 specimens originated in the United States, Italy and Spain. PBMCs, B-cell-depleted T cells, or T cells were the source of the cDNA or gDNA that made up the material.

Clones were read by immunoSEQ multiplex PCR, and TCRdb kept only the in-frame ones, dropping some. The sample lists about 72,000 clones, about nine tenths occurring once. The rearrangement joins TRBV11-1 to TRBJ1-2; 10 bases match TRBD1. This TCR came from a human donor in a cohort sampled during active COVID-19. Sequencing used peripheral blood. The CDR3: CASSTRQGAMDGYTF. Written as DNA, the CDR3 is TGTGCCAGCAGCACACGACAGGGGGCCATGGATGGCTACACCTTC.